This T cell receptor beta chain was identified in a study of T cell responses to AZD1222 COVID-19 vaccine. TCRdb keeps only in-frame clones here, not all; method: immunoSEQ multiplex PCR. This sample has around 70,000 clones; more than 65% occur once, and the top ten carry approximately 23%. The CDR3 has 14 residues. Trimming shortened V by 2 bases and J by 8 bases, and 14 bases separated the two germline ends. Per the germline V gene, CDR1 is SGDLS and CDR2 is YYNGEE. Comment on this clone: The target antigen is unknown.

The study's findings and limits: Across spike, vaccine-associated CD4 TCRs were found, dominant at 160-218 and 743-854.

The sequencing here drew on peripheral blood, taken on day 0 of MenACWY control vaccination. The chain uses TRBV9 and TRBJ2-1; unclear D gene. The sequence derives from an adult in good health. CDR3 sequence reads: CASSVMAENDEQFF. The CDR3 nucleotides are TGTGCCAGCAGCGTGATGGCGGAAAACGATGAGCAGTTCTTC.